These T cell receptor beta chains were read from a single sample in a study of blood T cell repertoires in COVID-19. Assay: immunoSEQ multiplex PCR; the TCRdb copy retains only in-frame clones and omits some. The repertoire holds 260,000 or so clones, with nearly 90% as singletons. Sequencing used peripheral blood. These receptors were obtained from a young man with active or convalescent COVID-19. Both conserved end residues are part of each CDR3. D genes are given only for firm matches. Clone sizes are given selectively: once, few, many, or a class where the clone is expanded.

J,size,D,V,DNA,CDR3
TRBJ2-3,NA,TRBD2,TRBV2,TGTGCCAGCAGTGGGCTAGCGGGGTCCACAGATACGCAGTATTTT,CASSGLAGSTDTQYF
TRBJ1-5,once,NA,TRBV12-3/TRBV12-4,TGTGCCAGCAGTCTTGGGACATCCCAGCATTTT,CASSLGTSQHF
TRBJ1-1,NA,NA,TRBV7-9,TGTGCCAGCAGCGAAGAGAGGTACACTGAAGCTTTCTTT,CASSEERYTEAFF
TRBJ2-5,NA,TRBD1,TRBV11-1,TGTGCCAGCAGCTTCGGGACAGGGGAGGACAAAGAGACCCAGTACTTC,CASSFGTGEDKETQYF
TRBJ2-1,NA,TRBD2,TRBV9,TGTGCCAGCAGCGTAGATGGTAGCGGGGGGGCCAATGAGCAGTTCTTC,CASSVDGSGGANEQFF
TRBJ2-7,NA,NA,TRBV4-2,TGTGCCAGCAGCCAAGATAGATTGAGGGACGAGCAGTACTTC,CASSQDRLRDEQYF
TRBJ1-2,few,TRBD1,TRBV24-1,TGTGCCACCAGTGATCACAGGGGTGGTGGCTACACCTTC,CATSDHRGGGYTF
TRBJ2-5,NA,NA,TRBV6-2/TRBV6-3,TGTGCCAGCAGTTACCTAGCGTCCTCTCGAGAGACCCAGTACTTC,CASSYLASSRETQYF
TRBJ2-3,NA,NA,TRBV5-4,TGTGCCAGCAGCTTAAGACAGGGGCCCCGGGGGGCGCACTCAGATACGCAGTATTTT,CASSLRQGPRGAHSDTQYF
TRBJ2-7,NA,TRBD2,TRBV12-5,TGTGCTAGTGGTTTGGCGCAGTTAACTAGCGGATTAAGCTACGAGCAGTACTTC,CASGLAQLTSGLSYEQYF
TRBJ2-5,NA,TRBD1,TRBV9,TGTGCCAGCAGTCGACAGGGTGGGCAAGAGACCCAGTACTTC,CASSRQGGQETQYF
TRBJ1-1,NA,NA,TRBV11-2,TGTGCCAGCAGCCAAAGTACGATGGGGCTTACTGAAGCTTTCTTT,CASSQSTMGLTEAFF
TRBJ1-1,NA,NA,TRBV11-2,TGTGCCAGCAGCTTAGATCGAGGGTATGGAAACACTGAAGCTTTCTTT,CASSLDRGYGNTEAFF
TRBJ2-7,NA,NA,TRBV7-6,TGTGCCAGCAGCTTATCGGCGGGGACTGGGTACGAGCAGTACTTC,CASSLSAGTGYEQYF
TRBJ2-1,NA,TRBD2,TRBV5-5,TGTGCCAGCAGCGAGCGGACTAGCGGGGGGGAATCCTACAATGAGCAGTTCTTC,CASSERTSGGESYNEQFF
TRBJ2-1,NA,NA,TRBV19,TGTGCCAGTAGTAATAGCGTCGAGCAGTTCTTC,CASSNSVEQFF
TRBJ2-2,once,NA,TRBV11-3,TGTGCCAGCAGCTTAGAACGGGGGACCGGGGAGCTGTTTTTT,CASSLERGTGELFF
TRBJ2-7,NA,TRBD2,TRBV7-6,TGTGCCAGCAGCTTAGCTAGCGGGGGGCTCTACGAGCAGTACTTC,CASSLASGGLYEQYF
TRBJ1-5,once,TRBD1,TRBV30,TGTGCCTGGAGTGAACCAGGGACAGTCTTCAATCAGCCCCAGCATTTT,CAWSEPGTVFNQPQHF
TRBJ2-2,NA,NA,TRBV11-2,TGTGCCAGCAGCTTCTCGACAGGTCCTAACACCGGGGAGCTGTTTTTT,CASSFSTGPNTGELFF
TRBJ1-6,once,TRBD1,TRBV10-3,TGTGCCACCAGTGTGGCGACAGGGCATGATTCACCCCTCCACTTT,CATSVATGHDSPLHF
TRBJ2-4,NA,NA,TRBV15,TGTGCCACCAGCAGAGATTTGCAGGGTGGCATTCAGTACTTC,CATSRDLQGGIQYF
TRBJ1-1,once,TRBD1,TRBV19,TGTGCCAGTAGTTTTTCAGGGGGAGCCACTGAAGCTTTCTTT,CASSFSGGATEAFF
TRBJ2-1,NA,NA,TRBV18,TGTGCCAGCTCACCGACCACCGGGGAGGCTTTCAATGAGCAGTTCTTC,CASSPTTGEAFNEQFF
TRBJ1-1,once,TRBD1,TRBV19,TGTGCCAGTAGTATAACCCCCCGACAGGGGGCAGATACTGAAGCTTTCTTT,CASSITPRQGADTEAFF
TRBJ1-1,NA,NA,TRBV19,TGTGCCAGTAGTATGGAGCGAGGTGTGGACACTGAAGCTTTCTTT,CASSMERGVDTEAFF
TRBJ1-2,NA,TRBD1,TRBV5-5,TGTGCCAGCAGCTTGGTAGGGGGCACAGATGGCTACACCTTC,CASSLVGGTDGYTF
TRBJ1-1,once,TRBD1,TRBV25-1,TGTGCCAGCAGTGAATATGCCTCCGCCGGACAGGCTGAAGCTTTCTTT,CASSEYASAGQAEAFF
TRBJ2-2,many,NA,TRBV19,TGTGCCAGTAGTATACTCAGGTTGCCCGGGGAGCTGTTTTTT,CASSILRLPGELFF
TRBJ1-6,few,NA,TRBV11-2,TGTGCCAGCAGCTCTATCCACTTTATCGGAGATAATTCACCCCTCCACTTT,CASSSIHFIGDNSPLHF
TRBJ2-3,NA,TRBD2,TRBV4-1,TGCGCCAGCAGCCAAGTTCTAGCGGCCACAGATACGCAGTATTTT,CASSQVLAATDTQYF
TRBJ1-2,once,NA,TRBV6-1,TGTGCCAGCAGTGAAGCGGGCTCGGGGGGCTTTACAGATGGCTACACCTTC,CASSEAGSGGFTDGYTF
TRBJ1-5,NA,NA,TRBV4-1,TGCGCCAGCAGCCACGGGGTCGGGAATCAGCCCCAGCATTTT,CASSHGVGNQPQHF
TRBJ1-1,few,NA,TRBV16,TGTGCCAGCAGCCGGGGGGAGATGAACACTGAAGCTTTCTTT,CASSRGEMNTEAFF
TRBJ1-4,NA,NA,TRBV19,TGTGCCAGTAGCTTGGCCTCGGGACATCGTAATGAAAAACTGTTTTTT,CASSLASGHRNEKLFF
TRBJ1-2,NA,NA,TRBV7-9,TGTGCCAGCAGCTTAGTCGCAGGGGACTATGGCTACACCTTC,CASSLVAGDYGYTF
TRBJ2-5,NA,TRBD1,TRBV19,TGTGCCAGTAGTAGGGGACAGCCAGAGACCCAGTACTTC,CASSRGQPETQYF
TRBJ2-5,NA,TRBD2,TRBV7-2,TGTGCCAGCAACCTCGGGGGGGCGGAGGAGACCCAGTACTTC,CASNLGGAEETQYF
TRBJ1-4,NA,TRBD1,TRBV9,TGTGCCAGCAGCGACTCCGGGACAGGGGACGAAAAACTGTTTTTT,CASSDSGTGDEKLFF
TRBJ2-3,NA,NA,TRBV6-5,TGTGCCAGCAGTTACGGTAGTGATACGCAGTATTTT,CASSYGSDTQYF
TRBJ1-1,NA,NA,TRBV5-5,TGTGCCAGCATCAGGCTGGACACTGAAGCTTTCTTT,CASIRLDTEAFF
TRBJ1-2,NA,NA,TRBV4-1,TGCGCCAGCAGCCAAGATACGGCAGGGTATGGCTACACCTTC,CASSQDTAGYGYTF
TRBJ1-3,NA,NA,TRBV15,TGTGCCACCAGCAGAGATAGGAAACAGGTGGCTATCCACTCTGGAAACACCATATATTTT,CATSRDRKQVAIHSGNTIYF
TRBJ1-6,once,NA,TRBV19,TGTGCCAGTAATTATCGGGGTAATTCACCCCTCCACTTT,CASNYRGNSPLHF
TRBJ2-7,NA,NA,TRBV19,TGTGCCAGTGGGAGCTCCTACGAGCAGTACTTC,CASGSSYEQYF
TRBJ2-3,once,TRBD2,TRBV11-2,TGTGCCAGCAGCTCACAACTAGCGGGGACAGATACGCAGTATTTT,CASSSQLAGTDTQYF
TRBJ2-3,NA,TRBD2,TRBV6-5,TGTGCCATCGCAAAATTAGCGGGGGACGCAGATACGCAGTATTTT,CAIAKLAGDADTQYF
TRBJ1-5,NA,TRBD1,TRBV19,TGTGCCAGTGCCAGGGGGAGCCAGCCCCAGCATTTT,CASARGSQPQHF
TRBJ2-6,NA,NA,TRBV19,TGTGCCAGTAGTCCCCAGATCTCTGGGGCCAACGTCCTGACTTTC,CASSPQISGANVLTF